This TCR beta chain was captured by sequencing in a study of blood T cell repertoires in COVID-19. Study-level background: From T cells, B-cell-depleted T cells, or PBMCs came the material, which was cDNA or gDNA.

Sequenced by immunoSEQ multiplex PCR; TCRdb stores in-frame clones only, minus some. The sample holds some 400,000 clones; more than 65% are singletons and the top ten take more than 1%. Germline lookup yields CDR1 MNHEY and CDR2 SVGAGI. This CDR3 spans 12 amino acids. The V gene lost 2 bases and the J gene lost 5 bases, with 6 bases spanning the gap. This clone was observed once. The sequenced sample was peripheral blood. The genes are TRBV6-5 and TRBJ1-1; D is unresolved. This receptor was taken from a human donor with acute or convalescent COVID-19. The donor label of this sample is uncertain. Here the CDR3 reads CASSYPRTEAFF. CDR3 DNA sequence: TGTGCCAGCAGTTACCCGAGGACTGAAGCTTTCTTT.